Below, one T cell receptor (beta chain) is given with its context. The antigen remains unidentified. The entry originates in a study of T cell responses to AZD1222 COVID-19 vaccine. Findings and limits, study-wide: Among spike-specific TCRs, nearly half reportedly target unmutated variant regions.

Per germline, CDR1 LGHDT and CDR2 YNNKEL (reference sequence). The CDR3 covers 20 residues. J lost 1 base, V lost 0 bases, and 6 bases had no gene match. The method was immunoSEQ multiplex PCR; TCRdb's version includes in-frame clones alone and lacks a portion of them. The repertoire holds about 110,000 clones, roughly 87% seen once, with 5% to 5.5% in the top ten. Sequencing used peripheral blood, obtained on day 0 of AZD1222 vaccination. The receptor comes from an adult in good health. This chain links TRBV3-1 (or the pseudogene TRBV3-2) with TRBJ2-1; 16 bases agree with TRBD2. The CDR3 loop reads CASSQDLGTSGRDSYNEQFF. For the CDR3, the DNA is TGTGCCAGCAGCCAAGATCTAGGGACTAGCGGGAGGGATTCCTACAATGAGCAGTTCTTC.